This TCR beta chain came from a study of CXCR3-negative and CXCR3-positive naive CD8 T cells. Libraries were UMI-labeled 5' RACE TRB cDNA. TCRdb reprocessed the 5' RACE reads, with one entry per CDR3 protein and no DNA. The sample has about 57,000 distinct CDR3 sequences. The TCR sequence derives from a human donor in good health. Some clones in this sample may be carry-over from other donors' samples. The sample comprised memory CD8+ T cells from blood.

This CDR3 reads CASRLQGLNTEAFF. The chain joins TRBV28 to TRBJ1-1; the D call of TRBD1 rests on TCRdb alone, since no DNA is present to check it. CDR1 is MDHEN and CDR2 is SYDVKM in the germline V gene. CDR3 length equals 14 residues.